This entry features one T cell receptor beta chain sequence. The data belong to a study of blood T cell repertoires in COVID-19. Trimming cost V 6 bases and J 3 bases, with 9 bases left between them. The length of the CDR3 is 12 residues. CDR1 and CDR2 (germline): MDHEN, SYDVKM. Libraries were prepared by immunoSEQ multiplex PCR; TCRdb keeps only in-frame clonotypes and omits some of them. This sample has 250,000 or so clones, with 75% to 90% found just once. This sequence was found in a man between 35 and 55 years old who had recovered from COVID-19. The chain combines TRBV28 with TRBJ2-7; D may be TRBD1 (6 bases). Source material: PBMCs or T cells enriched from blood (not recorded which). The CDR3: CASRSQGYEQYF. CDR3 DNA sequence: TGTGCCAGCAGATCACAGGGCTACGAGCAGTACTTC.